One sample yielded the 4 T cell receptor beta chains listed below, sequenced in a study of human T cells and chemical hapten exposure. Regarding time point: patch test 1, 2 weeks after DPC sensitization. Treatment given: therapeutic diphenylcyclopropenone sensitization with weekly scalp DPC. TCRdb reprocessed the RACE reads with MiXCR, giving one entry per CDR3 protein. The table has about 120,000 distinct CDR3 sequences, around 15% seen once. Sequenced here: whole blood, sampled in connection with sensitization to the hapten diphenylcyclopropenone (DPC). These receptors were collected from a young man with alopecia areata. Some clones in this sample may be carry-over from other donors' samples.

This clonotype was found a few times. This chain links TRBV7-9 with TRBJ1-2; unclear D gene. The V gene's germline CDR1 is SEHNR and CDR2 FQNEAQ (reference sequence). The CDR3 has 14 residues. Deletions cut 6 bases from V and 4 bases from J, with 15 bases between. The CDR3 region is CASRIPWGSYGYTF. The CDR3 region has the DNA TGTGCCAGCAGGATTCCCTGGGGAAGCTATGGCTACACCTTC. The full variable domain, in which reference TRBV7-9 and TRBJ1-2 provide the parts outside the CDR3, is DTGVSQNPRHKITKRGQNVTFRCDPISEHNRLYWYRQTLGQGPEFLTYFQNEAQLEKSRLLSDRFSAERPKGSFSTLEIQRTEQGDSAMYLCASRIPWGSYGYTFGSGTRLTVV.

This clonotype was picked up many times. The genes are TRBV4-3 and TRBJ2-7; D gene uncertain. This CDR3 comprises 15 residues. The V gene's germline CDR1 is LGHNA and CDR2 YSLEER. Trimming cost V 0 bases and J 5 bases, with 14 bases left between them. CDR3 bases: TGCGCCAGCAGCCAAGACCGGACCCCCCGGGACGAGCAGTACTTC. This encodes CASSQDRTPRDEQYF.

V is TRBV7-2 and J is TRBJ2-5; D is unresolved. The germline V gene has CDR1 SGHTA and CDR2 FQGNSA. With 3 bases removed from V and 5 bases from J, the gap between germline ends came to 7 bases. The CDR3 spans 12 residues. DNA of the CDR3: TGTGCCAGCAGCTTGTTTGGGGAGACCCAGTACTTC. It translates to CASSLFGETQYF.

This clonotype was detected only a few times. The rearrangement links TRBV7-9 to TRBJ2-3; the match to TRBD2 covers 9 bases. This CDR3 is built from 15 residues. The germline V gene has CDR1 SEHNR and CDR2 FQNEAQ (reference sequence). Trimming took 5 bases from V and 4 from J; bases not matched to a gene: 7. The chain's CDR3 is CASSPTRLAADTQYF. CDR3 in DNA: TGTGCCAGCAGCCCCACCCGACTAGCGGCAGATACGCAGTATTTT.